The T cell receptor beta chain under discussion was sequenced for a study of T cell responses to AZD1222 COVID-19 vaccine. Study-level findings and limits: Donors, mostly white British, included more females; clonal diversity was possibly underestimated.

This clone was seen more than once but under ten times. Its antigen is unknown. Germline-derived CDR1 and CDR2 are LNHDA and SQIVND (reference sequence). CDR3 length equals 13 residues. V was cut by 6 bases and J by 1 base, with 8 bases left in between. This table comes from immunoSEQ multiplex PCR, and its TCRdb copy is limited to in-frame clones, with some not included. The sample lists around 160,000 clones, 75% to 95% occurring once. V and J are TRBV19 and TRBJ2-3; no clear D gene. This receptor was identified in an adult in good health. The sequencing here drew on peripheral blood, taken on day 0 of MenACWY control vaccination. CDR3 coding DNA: TGTGCCAGTAGGGTTGGGGGCACAGATACGCAGTATTTT. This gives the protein CASRVGGTDTQYF.